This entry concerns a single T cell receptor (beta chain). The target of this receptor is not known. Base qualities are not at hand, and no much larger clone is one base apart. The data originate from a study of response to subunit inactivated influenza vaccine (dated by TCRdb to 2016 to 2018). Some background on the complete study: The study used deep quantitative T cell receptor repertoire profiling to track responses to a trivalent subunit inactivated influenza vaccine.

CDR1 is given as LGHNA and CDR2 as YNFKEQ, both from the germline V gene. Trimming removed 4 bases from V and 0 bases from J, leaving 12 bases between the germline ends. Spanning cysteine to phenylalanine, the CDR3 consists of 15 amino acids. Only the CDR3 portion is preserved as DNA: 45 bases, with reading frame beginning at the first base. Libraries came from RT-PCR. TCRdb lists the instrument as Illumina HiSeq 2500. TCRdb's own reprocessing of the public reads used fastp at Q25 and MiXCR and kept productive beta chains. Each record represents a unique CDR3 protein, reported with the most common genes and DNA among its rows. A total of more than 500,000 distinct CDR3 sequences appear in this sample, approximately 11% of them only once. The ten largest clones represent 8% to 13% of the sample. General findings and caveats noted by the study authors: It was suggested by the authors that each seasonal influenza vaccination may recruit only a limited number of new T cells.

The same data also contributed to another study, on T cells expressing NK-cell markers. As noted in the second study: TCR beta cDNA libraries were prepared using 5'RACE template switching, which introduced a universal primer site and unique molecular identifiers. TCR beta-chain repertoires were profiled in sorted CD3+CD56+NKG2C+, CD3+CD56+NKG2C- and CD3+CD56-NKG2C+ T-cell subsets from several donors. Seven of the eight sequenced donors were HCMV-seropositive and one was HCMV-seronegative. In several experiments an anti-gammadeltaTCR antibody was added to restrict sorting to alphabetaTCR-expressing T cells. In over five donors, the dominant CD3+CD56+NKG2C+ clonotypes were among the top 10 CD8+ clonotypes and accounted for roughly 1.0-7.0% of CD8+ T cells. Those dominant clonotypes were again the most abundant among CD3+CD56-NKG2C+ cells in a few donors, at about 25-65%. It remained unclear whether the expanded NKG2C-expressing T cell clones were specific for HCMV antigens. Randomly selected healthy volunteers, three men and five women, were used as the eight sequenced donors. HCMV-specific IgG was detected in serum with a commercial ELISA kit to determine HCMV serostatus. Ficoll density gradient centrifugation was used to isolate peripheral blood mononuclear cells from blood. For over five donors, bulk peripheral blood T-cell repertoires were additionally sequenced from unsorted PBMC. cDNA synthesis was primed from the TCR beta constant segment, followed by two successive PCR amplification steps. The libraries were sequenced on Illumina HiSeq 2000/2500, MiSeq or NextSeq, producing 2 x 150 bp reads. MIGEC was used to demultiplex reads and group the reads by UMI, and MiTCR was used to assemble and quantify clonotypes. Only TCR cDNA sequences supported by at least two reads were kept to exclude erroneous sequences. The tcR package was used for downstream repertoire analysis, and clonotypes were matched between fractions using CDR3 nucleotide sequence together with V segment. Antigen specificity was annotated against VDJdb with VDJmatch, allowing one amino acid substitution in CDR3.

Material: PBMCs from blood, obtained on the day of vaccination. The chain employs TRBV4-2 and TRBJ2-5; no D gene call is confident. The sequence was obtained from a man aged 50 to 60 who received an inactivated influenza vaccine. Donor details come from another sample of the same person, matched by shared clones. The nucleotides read TGTGCCAGCAGCCTACAAGGCGGCCACCAAGAGACCCAGTACTTC. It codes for CASSLQGGHQETQYF.